This T cell receptor beta chain was profiled in a study of patients and donors after allogeneic stem cell transplantation. The CDR3 runs to 15 residues. V lost 0 bases to trimming and J lost 8 bases; unmatched junction nucleotides: 8. Per germline, CDR1 GTSNPN and CDR2 SVGIG (reference sequence). TCRdb ran MiXCR on the RT-PCR reads and lists one entry per CDR3 protein. The repertoire holds roughly 940,000 distinct CDR3 sequences, with 18% as singletons. The TCR sequence derives from a human donor who was either an allogeneic HSCT recipient or a stem cell or donor lymphocyte infusion donor (not recorded which). It is not recorded whose cells these are; they may come from a transplant donor. Sequencing used blood, either unsorted or a sorted T cell fraction (not recorded which). The chain carries TRBV30 and TRBJ2-1; 9 positions match TRBD2. The CDR3 DNA reads as TGTGCCTGGAGTGTAGCGCTAGCGGGAAGCGATGAGCAGTTCTTC. Translating gives CAWSVALAGSDEQFF.